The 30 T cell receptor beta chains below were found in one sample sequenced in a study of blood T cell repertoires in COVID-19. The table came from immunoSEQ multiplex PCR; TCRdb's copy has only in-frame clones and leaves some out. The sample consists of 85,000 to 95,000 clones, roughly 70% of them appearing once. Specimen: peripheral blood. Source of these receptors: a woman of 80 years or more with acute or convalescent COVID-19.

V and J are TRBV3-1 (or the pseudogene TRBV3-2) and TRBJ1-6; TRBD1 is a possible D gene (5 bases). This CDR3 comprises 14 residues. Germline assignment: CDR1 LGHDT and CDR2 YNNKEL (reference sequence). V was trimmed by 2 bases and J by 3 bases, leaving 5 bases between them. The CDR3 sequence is CASSQQGYNSPLHF. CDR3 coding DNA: TGTGCCAGCAGCCAACAGGGCTATAATTCACCCCTCCACTTT.

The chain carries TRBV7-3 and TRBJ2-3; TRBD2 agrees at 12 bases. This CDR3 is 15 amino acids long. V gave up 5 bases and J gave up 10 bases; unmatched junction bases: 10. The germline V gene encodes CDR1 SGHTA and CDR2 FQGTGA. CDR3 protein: CASSLLAGGPSPQYF. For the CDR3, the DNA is TGTGCCAGCAGCCTACTAGCGGGGGGCCCTTCCCCGCAGTATTTT.

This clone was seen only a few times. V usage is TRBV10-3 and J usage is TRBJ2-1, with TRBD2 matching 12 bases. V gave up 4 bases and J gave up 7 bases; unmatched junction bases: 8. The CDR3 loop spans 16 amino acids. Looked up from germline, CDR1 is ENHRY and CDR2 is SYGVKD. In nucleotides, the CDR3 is TGTGCCATCAGTGGGCCTAGCGGGGGGGTAAAGAATGAGCAGTTCTTC. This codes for CAISGPSGGVKNEQFF.

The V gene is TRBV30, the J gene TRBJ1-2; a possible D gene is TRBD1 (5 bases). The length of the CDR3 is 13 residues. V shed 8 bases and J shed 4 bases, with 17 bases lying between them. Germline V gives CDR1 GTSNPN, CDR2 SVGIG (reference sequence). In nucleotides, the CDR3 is TGTGCCACCGAAGGTGGGGCAGCCTATGGCTACACCTTC. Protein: CATEGGAAYGYTF.

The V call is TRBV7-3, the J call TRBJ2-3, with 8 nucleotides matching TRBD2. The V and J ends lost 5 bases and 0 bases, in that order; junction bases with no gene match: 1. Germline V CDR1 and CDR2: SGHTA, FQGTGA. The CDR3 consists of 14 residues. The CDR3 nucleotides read TGTGCCAGCAGCCAGCGGGGGAGCACAGATACGCAGTATTTT. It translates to CASSQRGSTDTQYF.

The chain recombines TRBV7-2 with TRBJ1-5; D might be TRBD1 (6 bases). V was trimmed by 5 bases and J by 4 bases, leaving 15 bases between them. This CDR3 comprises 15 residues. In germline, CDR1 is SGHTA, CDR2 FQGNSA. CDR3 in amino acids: CASSPTGNPNQPQHF. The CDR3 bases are TGTGCCAGCAGCCCTACAGGGAACCCAAATCAGCCCCAGCATTTT.

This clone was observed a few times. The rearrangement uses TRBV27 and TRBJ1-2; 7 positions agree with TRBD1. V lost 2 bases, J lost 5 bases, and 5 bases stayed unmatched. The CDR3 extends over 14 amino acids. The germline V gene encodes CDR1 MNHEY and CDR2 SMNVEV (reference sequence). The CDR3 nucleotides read TGTGCCAGCAGTTTAATCCCAGGGGGGTATGGCTACACCTTC. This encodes CASSLIPGGYGYTF.

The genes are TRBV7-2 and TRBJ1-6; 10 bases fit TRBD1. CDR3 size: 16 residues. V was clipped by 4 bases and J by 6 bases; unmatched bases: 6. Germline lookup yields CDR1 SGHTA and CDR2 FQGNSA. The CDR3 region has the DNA TGTGCCAGCAGCTCCCGGACAGGGGGTACTAATTCACCCCTCCACTTT. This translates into CASSSRTGGTNSPLHF.

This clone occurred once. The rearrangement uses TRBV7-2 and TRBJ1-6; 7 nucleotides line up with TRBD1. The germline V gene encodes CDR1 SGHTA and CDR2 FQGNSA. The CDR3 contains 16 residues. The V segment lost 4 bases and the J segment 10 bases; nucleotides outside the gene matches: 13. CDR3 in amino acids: CASSSGISTGESPLHF. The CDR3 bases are TGTGCCAGCAGCTCCGGGATCAGCACAGGGGAATCACCCCTCCACTTT.

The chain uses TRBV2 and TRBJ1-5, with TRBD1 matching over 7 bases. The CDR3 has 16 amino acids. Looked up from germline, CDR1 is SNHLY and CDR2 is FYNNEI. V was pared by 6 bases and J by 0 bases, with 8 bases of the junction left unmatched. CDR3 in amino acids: CASRAGTAYSNQPQHF. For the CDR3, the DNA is TGTGCCAGCAGAGCTGGGACAGCTTATAGCAATCAGCCCCAGCATTTT.

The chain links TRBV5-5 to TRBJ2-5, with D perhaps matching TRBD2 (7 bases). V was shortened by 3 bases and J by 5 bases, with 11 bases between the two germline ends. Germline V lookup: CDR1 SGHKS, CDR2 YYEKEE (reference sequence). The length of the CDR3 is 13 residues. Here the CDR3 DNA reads TGTGCCAGCAGCTGGGGGGGCCAGGAGACCCAGTACTTC. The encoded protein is CASSWGGQETQYF.

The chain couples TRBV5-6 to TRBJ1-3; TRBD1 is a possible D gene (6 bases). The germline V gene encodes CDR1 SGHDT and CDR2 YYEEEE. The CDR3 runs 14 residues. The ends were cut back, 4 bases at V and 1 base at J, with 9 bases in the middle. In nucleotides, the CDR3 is TGTGCCAGCAGCCAAGGACAGTCTGGAAACACCATATATTTT. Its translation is CASSQGQSGNTIYF.

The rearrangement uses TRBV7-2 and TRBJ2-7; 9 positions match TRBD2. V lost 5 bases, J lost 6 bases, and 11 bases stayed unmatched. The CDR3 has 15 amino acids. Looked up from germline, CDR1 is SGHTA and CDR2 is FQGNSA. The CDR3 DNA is TGTGCCAGCAGCCCTAGCGGGGTTCGGAATGGCGAGCAGTACTTC. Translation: CASSPSGVRNGEQYF.

The CDR3 sequence is CASSQSPGQRGSEAFF. The CDR3 region has the DNA TGCGCCAGCAGCCAATCCCCAGGCCAAAGAGGGTCTGAAGCTTTCTTT. J is TRBJ1-1 and V is TRBV4-1; D is unresolved. The V end lost 2 bases, the J end lost 6 bases, and 19 bases lay between the germline ends. The CDR3 length is 16 residues. Germline CDR1 and CDR2: MGHRA and YSYEKL.

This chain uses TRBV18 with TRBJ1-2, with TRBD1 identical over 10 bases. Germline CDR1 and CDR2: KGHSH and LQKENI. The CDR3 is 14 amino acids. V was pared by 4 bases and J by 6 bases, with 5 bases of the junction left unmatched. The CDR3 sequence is CASSRTGTGDGYTF. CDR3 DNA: TGTGCCAGCTCACGCACCGGGACAGGGGATGGCTACACCTTC.

The DNA of the CDR3 is TGCGCCAGCAGCTATACAGGGGTTAGCACTGAAGCTTTCTTT. This encodes CASSYTGVSTEAFF. The chain couples TRBV5-1 to TRBJ1-1, with 7 bases that match TRBD1. CDR3 length: 14 residues. Germline V CDR1 and CDR2: SGHRS, YFSETQ. Losses at the gene ends were 3 bases for V and 4 bases for J; bases not matched to a gene: 6.

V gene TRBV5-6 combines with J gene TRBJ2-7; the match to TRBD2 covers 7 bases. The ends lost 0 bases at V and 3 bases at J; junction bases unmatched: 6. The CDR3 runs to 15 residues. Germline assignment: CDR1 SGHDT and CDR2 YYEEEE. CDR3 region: CASSLVRTGGYEQYF. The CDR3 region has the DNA TGTGCCAGCAGCTTGGTTAGGACGGGAGGCTACGAGCAGTACTTC. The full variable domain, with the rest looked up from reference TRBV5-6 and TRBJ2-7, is DAGVTQSPTHLIKTRGQQVTLRCSPKSGHDTVSWYQQALGQGPQFIFQYYEEEERQRGNFPDRFSGHQFPNYSSELNVNALLLGDSALYLCASSLVRTGGYEQYFGPGTRLTVT.

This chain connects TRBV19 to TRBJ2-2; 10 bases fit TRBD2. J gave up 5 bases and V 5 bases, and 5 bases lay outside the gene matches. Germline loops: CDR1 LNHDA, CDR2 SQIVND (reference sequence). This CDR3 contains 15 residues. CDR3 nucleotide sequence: TGTGCCAGTAGTTCACTAGCGGGGCGGACCGGGGAGCTGTTTTTT. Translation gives CASSSLAGRTGELFF.

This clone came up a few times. CDR3 nucleotide sequence: TGCGCCAGCTCTGGGTCTGACCTAGACGAGCAGTACTTC. It specifies CASSGSDLDEQYF. This sequence joins TRBV10-1 and TRBJ2-7; D uncertain. Trimming left V 8 bases short and J 5 bases short, with 16 bases between. Germline V gene sequence: CDR1 WNHNN, CDR2 SYGVQD (reference sequence). The CDR3 extends over 13 amino acids.

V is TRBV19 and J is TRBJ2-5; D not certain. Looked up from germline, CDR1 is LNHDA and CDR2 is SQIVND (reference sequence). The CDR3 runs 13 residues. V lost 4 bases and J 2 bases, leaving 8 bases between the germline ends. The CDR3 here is CASSRAGQETQYF. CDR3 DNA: TGTGCCAGTAGTAGGGCAGGTCAAGAGACCCAGTACTTC. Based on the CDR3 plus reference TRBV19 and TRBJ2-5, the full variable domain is DGGITQSPKYLFRKEGQNVTLSCEQNLNHDAMYWYRQDPGQGLRLIYYSQIVNDFQKGDIAEGYSVSREKKESFPLTVTSAQKNPTAFYLCASSRAGQETQYFGPGTRLLVL.

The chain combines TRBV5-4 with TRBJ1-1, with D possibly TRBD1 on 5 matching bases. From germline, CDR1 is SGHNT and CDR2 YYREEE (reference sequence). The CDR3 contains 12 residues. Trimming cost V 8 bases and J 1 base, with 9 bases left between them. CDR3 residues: CASKTENTEAFF. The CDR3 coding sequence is TGTGCCAGTAAGACAGAGAACACTGAAGCTTTCTTT.

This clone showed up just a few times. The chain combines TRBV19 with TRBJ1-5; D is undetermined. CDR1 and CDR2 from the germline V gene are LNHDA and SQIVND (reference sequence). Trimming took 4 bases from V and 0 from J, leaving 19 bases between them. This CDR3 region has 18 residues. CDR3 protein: CASSRSSWGVISNQPQHF. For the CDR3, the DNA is TGTGCCAGTAGTAGATCTTCTTGGGGAGTCATTAGCAATCAGCCCCAGCATTTT.

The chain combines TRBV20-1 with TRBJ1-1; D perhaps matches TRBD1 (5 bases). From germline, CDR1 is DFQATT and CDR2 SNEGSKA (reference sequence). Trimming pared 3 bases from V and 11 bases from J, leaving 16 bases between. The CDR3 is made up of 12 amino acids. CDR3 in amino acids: CSASYLPGWAFF. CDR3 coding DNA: TGCAGTGCTAGTTACTTGCCAGGGTGGGCTTTCTTT.

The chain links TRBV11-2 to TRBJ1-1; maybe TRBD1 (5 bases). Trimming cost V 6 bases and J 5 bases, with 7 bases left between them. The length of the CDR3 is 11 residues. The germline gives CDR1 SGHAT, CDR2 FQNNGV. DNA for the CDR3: TGTGCCAGCAGGCCAGGGACTGAAGCTTTCTTT. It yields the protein CASRPGTEAFF.

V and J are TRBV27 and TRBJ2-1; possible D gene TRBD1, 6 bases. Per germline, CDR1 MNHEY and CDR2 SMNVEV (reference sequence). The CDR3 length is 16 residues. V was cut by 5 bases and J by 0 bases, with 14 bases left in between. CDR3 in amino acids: CASSGSRGGSYNEQFF. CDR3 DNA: TGTGCCAGCAGTGGTTCCAGAGGGGGCTCCTACAATGAGCAGTTCTTC.

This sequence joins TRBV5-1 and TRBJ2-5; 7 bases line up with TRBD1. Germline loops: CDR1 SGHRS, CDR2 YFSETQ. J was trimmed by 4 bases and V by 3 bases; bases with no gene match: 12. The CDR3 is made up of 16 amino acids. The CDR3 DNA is TGCGCCAGCAGCTCCGGGGCTCAGGGGGACGGAGAGACCCAGTACTTC. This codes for CASSSGAQGDGETQYF.

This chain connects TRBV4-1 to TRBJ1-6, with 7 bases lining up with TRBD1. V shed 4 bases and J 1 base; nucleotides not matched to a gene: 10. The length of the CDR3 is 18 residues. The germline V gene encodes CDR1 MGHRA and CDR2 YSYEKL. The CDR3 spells CASSPRDRIISYNSPLHF. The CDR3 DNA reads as TGCGCCAGCAGCCCCAGGGACAGAATCATATCCTATAATTCACCCCTCCACTTT.

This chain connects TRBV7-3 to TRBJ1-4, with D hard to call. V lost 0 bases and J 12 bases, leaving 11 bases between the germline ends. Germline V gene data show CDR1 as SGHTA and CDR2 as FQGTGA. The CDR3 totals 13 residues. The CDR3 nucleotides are TGTGCCAGCAGCTTAACGTCGGGAGGTGAACTGTTTTTT. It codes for CASSLTSGGELFF.

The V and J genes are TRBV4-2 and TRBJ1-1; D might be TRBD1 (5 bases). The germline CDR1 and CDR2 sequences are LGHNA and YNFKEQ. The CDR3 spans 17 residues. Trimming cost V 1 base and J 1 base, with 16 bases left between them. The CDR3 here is CASSQVLRAPKNTEAFF. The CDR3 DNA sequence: TGTGCCAGCAGCCAAGTCCTCAGGGCACCGAAGAACACTGAAGCTTTCTTT.

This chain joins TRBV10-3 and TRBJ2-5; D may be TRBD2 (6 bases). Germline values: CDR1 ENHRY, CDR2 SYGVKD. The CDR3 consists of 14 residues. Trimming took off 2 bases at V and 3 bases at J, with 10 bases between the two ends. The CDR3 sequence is CAISEGGSKETQYF. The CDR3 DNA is TGTGCCATCAGTGAGGGGGGGAGTAAAGAGACCCAGTACTTC.